The 5 T cell receptor beta chains listed next were all sequenced from one sample in a study of blood T cell repertoires in COVID-19 (dated by TCRdb to about 2020). Library construction relied on the immunoSEQ multiplex PCR assay. In TCRdb, the immuneACCESS table is reduced to in-frame sequences with V and J assigned. These tables do not hold every clone; where another copy was compared, an unresolved V gene accounts for under half, and the others remain unexplained. The sample contains more than 75,000 clones, around 80% of them found a single time. The top ten constitute roughly 25% of the sample. The sequenced material came from peripheral blood. The source is a man in his fifties or sixties with acute or convalescent COVID-19.

This clone was seen just once. The V and J genes are TRBV4-2 and TRBJ2-7, with D unresolved. The ends were cut back, 0 bases at V and 4 bases at J, with 7 bases in the middle. CDR3 length: 13 amino acids. Germline CDR1 LGHNA, CDR2 YNFKEQ. The CDR3 DNA reads as TGTGCCAGCAGCCAAGATATCGGGTACGAGCAGTACGTC. Its translation is CASSQDIGYEQYV.

The genes are TRBV7-9 and TRBJ1-3; D is undetermined. This CDR3 region has 14 residues. Germline lookup yields CDR1 SEHNR and CDR2 FQNEAQ (reference sequence). V lost 5 bases to trimming and J lost 2 bases, with 10 bases between them. The CDR3 spells CASSRPEAGNTIYF. The CDR3 DNA follows: TGTGCCAGCAGCCGCCCAGAGGCTGGAAACACCATATATTTT.

V is TRBV15 and J is TRBJ2-3; D possibly corresponds to TRBD2 (5 bases). V lost 1 base, J lost 2 bases, and 7 bases lay in between. Germline V gives CDR1 LNHNV, CDR2 YYDKDF (reference sequence). CDR3 length: 14 amino acids. The CDR3: CATSRGGATDTQYF. DNA for the CDR3: TGTGCCACCAGCAGAGGGGGAGCCACAGATACGCAGTATTTT.

The chain combines TRBV19 with TRBJ2-1; possible D gene TRBD2, 6 bases. Germline V gene lookup returns CDR1 LNHDA and CDR2 SQIVND (reference sequence). This CDR3 comprises 16 residues. Trimming shortened V by 2 bases and J by 8 bases, and 19 bases separated the two germline ends. CDR3 sequence: CASSISPGLLTHEQFF. The CDR3 nucleotides read TGTGCCAGTAGTATATCCCCGGGACTCCTTACGCATGAGCAGTTCTTC.

The CDR3 sequence is CASTPTNTGELFF. CDR3 DNA sequence: TGTGCCAGCACCCCGACAAATACAGGGGAGCTGTTTTTT. V is TRBV25-1 and J is TRBJ2-2, with no clear D. Germline assignment: CDR1 MGHDK and CDR2 SYGVNS. The CDR3 length is 13 residues. The germline V and J ends were trimmed by 7 bases and 8 bases, with 14 bases remaining between them.